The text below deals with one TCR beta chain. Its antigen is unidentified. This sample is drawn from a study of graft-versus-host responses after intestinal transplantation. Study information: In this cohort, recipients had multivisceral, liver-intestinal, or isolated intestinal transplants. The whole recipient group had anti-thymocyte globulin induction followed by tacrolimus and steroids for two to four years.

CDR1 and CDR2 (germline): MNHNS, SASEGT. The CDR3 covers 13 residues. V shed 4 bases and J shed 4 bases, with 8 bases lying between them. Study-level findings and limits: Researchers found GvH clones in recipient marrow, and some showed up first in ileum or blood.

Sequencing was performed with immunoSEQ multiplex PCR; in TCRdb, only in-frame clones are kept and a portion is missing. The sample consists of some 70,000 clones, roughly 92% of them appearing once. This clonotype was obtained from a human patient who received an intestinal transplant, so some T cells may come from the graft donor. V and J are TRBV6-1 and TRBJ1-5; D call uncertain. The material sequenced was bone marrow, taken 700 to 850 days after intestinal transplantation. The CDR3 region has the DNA TGTGCCAGCAGTGGCCAAAATAATCAGCCCCAGCATTTT. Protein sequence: CASSGQNNQPQHF.